These 23 T cell receptor beta chains share one sample of origin, sequenced in a study of blood T cell repertoires in COVID-19. Method: immunoSEQ multiplex PCR; TCRdb's copy keeps in-frame clones and lacks some. This repertoire shows about 160,000 clones, less than 85% found once; its top ten account for approximately 7%. Material for sequencing was peripheral blood. These receptors came from a woman in her forties with COVID-19, enrolled during active disease.

This clone was picked up many times. The chain recombines TRBV2 with TRBJ2-7; TRBD1 matches at 8 bases. The germline gives CDR1 SNHLY, CDR2 FYNNEI. The CDR3 totals 13 residues. Trimming at V came to 4 bases and at J to 6 bases, leaving 5 bases not matched to a gene. In DNA form, the CDR3 reads TGTGCCAGCAGTGGGACAGGGATCGGCGAGCAGTACTTC. It codes for CASSGTGIGEQYF.

CDR3 loop: CASSLAASGEHFYNEQFF. CDR3 coding DNA: TGTGCCAGCAGCTTAGCGGCTAGCGGGGAACACTTTTACAATGAGCAGTTCTTC. The gene calls are TRBV7-8 and TRBJ2-1, with 9 bases lining up with TRBD2. Trimming cost V 0 bases and J 4 bases; bases outside gene matches: 10. CDR1 SGHVS and CDR2 FQNEAQ come from the germline V gene. The CDR3 has 18 residues.

The CDR3 region is CASSPPLGQGGDEQFF. The CDR3 nucleotides read TGTGCCAGCAGCCCTCCCCTGGGACAGGGAGGCGATGAGCAGTTCTTC. This chain connects TRBV14 to TRBJ2-1, with TRBD1 matching over 9 bases. This CDR3 is built from 16 residues. Germline CDR1 and CDR2: SGHDN and FVKESK. After removal of 4 bases from V and 8 bases from J, the junction contained 12 bases not matched to a gene.

The V gene is TRBV4-1, the J gene TRBJ1-1, with D perhaps TRBD1 (5 bases). Germline V gene lookup returns CDR1 MGHRA and CDR2 YSYEKL. There are 14 residues in the CDR3. The ends were cut back, 0 bases at V and 5 bases at J, with 10 bases in the middle. DNA for the CDR3: TGCGCCAGCAGCCAAGACGGAGGGGTAACTGAAGCTTTCTTT. It translates to CASSQDGGVTEAFF.

This sequence joins TRBV20-1 and TRBJ2-7; 8 bases line up with TRBD2. The V and J ends lost 3 bases and 9 bases, in that order; junction bases with no gene match: 4. Germline V gene sequence: CDR1 DFQATT, CDR2 SNEGSKA (reference sequence). The CDR3 is 11 residues long. The CDR3 DNA is TGCAGTGCTAGCAGCGGGAGAGTGCAGTACGTC. Its translation: CSASSGRVQYV.

This chain joins TRBV30 and TRBJ1-6; TRBD1 is a possible D gene (6 bases). Germline assignment: CDR1 GTSNPN and CDR2 SVGIG (reference sequence). The V gene lost 6 bases and the J gene lost 6 bases, with 12 bases spanning the gap. This CDR3 contains 13 residues. The CDR3 is CACTGQFNSPLHF. The CDR3 DNA reads TGTGCCTGCACCGGACAGTTTAATTCACCCCTCCACTTT. Filled out from reference TRBV30 and TRBJ1-6, the complete variable domain reads SQTIHQWPATLVQPVGSPLSLECTVEGTSNPNLYWYRQAAGRGLQLLFYSVGIGQISSEVPQNLSASRPQDRQFILSSKKLLLSDSGFYLCACTGQFNSPLHFGNGTRLTVT.

The chain has TRBV5-4 and TRBJ1-2; TRBD1 agrees at 7 bases. Trimming took 3 bases from V and 8 from J; bases not matched to a gene: 13. Germline V CDR1 and CDR2: SGHNT, YYREEE (reference sequence). This CDR3 spans 15 amino acids. CDR3 in DNA: TGTGCCAGCAGCTCTCAGGGGGTGTCACCGGAGGGCTACACCTTC. This sequence encodes CASSSQGVSPEGYTF.

The V gene is TRBV15, the J gene TRBJ2-5; D is ambiguous. The length of the CDR3 is 15 residues. Trimming took off 1 base at V and 5 bases at J, with 14 bases between the two ends. From germline, CDR1 is LNHNV and CDR2 YYDKDF (reference sequence). CDR3 in amino acids: CATSRVASRPETQYF. CDR3 nucleotide sequence: TGTGCCACCAGCAGAGTAGCTTCCAGACCGGAGACCCAGTACTTC.

The chain uses TRBV15 and TRBJ1-2; D unresolved. Trimming removed 5 bases at V and 4 bases at J, with 17 bases between. Germline CDR1 and CDR2: LNHNV and YYDKDF (reference sequence). The CDR3 is made up of 15 amino acids. CDR3 amino acids: CATSVDYGSSYGYTF. The DNA for the CDR3 is TGTGCCACCAGCGTTGATTATGGTTCGAGCTATGGCTACACCTTC.

V is TRBV6-2 or TRBV6-3 and J is TRBJ2-3, with TRBD2 as a possible D gene (6 bases). The CDR3 spans 15 residues. Germline V CDR1 and CDR2: MNHEY, SVGEGT. Trimming pared 2 bases from V and 2 bases from J, leaving 11 bases between. Here the CDR3 DNA reads TGTGCCAGCAGTTACGAGGGCGGGGACACAGATACGCAGTATTTT. This codes for CASSYEGGDTDTQYF.

The sample holds one count of this clone. The rearrangement links TRBV11-1 to TRBJ2-1, with D uncertain. Germline CDR1 SGHAT, CDR2 FQDESV (reference sequence). The CDR3 runs to 14 residues. V lost 3 bases, J lost 7 bases, and 13 bases lay in between. CDR3 bases: TGTGCCAGCAGCTTTGGTGGCATAACGAATGAGCAGTTCTTC. Protein product: CASSFGGITNEQFF. Full variable domain (rest looked up from reference TRBV11-1 and TRBJ2-1): EAEVAQSPRYKITEKSQAVAFWCDPISGHATLYWYRQILGQGPELLVQFQDESVVDDSQLPKDRFSAERLKGVDSTLKIQPAELGDSAMYLCASSFGGITNEQFFGPGTRLTVL.

This clone has just a few counts. The chain couples TRBV12-5 to TRBJ1-5; TRBD1 matches at 7 bases. This CDR3 has 21 residues. Germline CDR1 reads LGHNT; CDR2 reads FRNRAP. The ends lost 5 bases at V and 2 bases at J; junction bases unmatched: 24. The CDR3, as DNA: TGTGCTAGTGGTAGAACCCGGGACAGCCTAGAAGGAAAGGGGGGCAATCAGCCCCAGCATTTT. Translation gives CASGRTRDSLEGKGGNQPQHF.

The chain employs TRBV5-1 and TRBJ1-3; D is unclear. CDR1 and CDR2 from the germline V gene are SGHRS and YFSETQ. This CDR3 has 15 amino acids. Trimming took off 0 bases at V and 4 bases at J, with 11 bases between the two ends. CDR3 in amino acids: CASSLGTRAGNTIYF. The CDR3 DNA is TGCGCCAGCAGCTTGGGTACGAGGGCCGGAAACACCATATATTTT.

The chain combines TRBV28 with TRBJ2-5, with TRBD2 as a possible D gene (5 bases). This CDR3 spans 17 amino acids. Trimming took 5 bases from V and 6 from J, leaving 25 bases between them. The V gene's germline CDR1 is MDHEN and CDR2 SYDVKM. The CDR3: CASSNGMSGVGYQTQYF. The CDR3 nucleotides are TGTGCCAGCAGTAACGGGATGTCTGGGGTCGGTTACCAGACCCAGTACTTC.

V gene TRBV2 combines with J gene TRBJ2-1; weak D call: TRBD1 (6 bases). V lost 6 bases and J lost 7, with 13 bases in between. The CDR3 spans 13 residues. Germline CDR1 SNHLY, CDR2 FYNNEI. CDR3 loop: CASRETGSNEQFF. In DNA, the CDR3 is TGTGCCAGCAGAGAGACAGGATCGAATGAGCAGTTCTTC.

The rearrangement joins TRBV15 to TRBJ1-6; 11 bases agree with TRBD1. After removal of 7 bases from V and 8 bases from J, the junction contained 4 bases not matched to a gene. This CDR3 comprises 14 residues. CDR1 and CDR2 from the germline V gene are LNHNV and YYDKDF (reference sequence). CDR3 protein: CATKRDRGYSPLHF. Written as DNA, the CDR3 is TGTGCCACCAAGAGGGACAGGGGGTATTCACCCCTCCACTTT.

The chain couples TRBV28 to TRBJ2-3; 9 nucleotides line up with TRBD2. The CDR3 has 15 amino acids. Germline V gene data show CDR1 as MDHEN and CDR2 as SYDVKM. J was trimmed by 5 bases and V by 7 bases; bases with no gene match: 10. In DNA form, the CDR3 reads TGTGCCAGCACCCCTAGCGGGGAGTTGTTAGATACGCAGTATTTT. Translating it yields CASTPSGELLDTQYF.

Comment on this clone: The same CDR3 can be traced to other DNA sequences in this sample. The chain combines TRBV5-1 with TRBJ2-1; tentatively, D is TRBD2 (6 bases). The CDR3 is 15 amino acids. The V end was cut by 2 bases, the J end by 4 bases, with 13 bases between. Looked up from germline, CDR1 is SGHRS and CDR2 is YFSETQ. The CDR3 region is CASSFGGSSYNEQFF. For the CDR3, the DNA is TGCGCCAGCAGCTTTGGAGGGAGTTCTTACAATGAGCAGTTCTTC.

J is TRBJ1-2 and V is TRBV7-2; TRBD1 matches 7 bases. V shed 0 bases, J shed 8 bases, and the junction held 9 bases outside the gene matches. Germline loops: CDR1 SGHTA, CDR2 FQGNSA. The length of the CDR3 is 15 residues. CDR3 DNA sequence: TGTGCCAGCAGCTTAGCGTTGAGACAGGGTCAGGGCTACACCTTC. This codes for CASSLALRQGQGYTF.

This chain uses TRBV28 with TRBJ2-7; TRBD1 is a possible D gene (6 bases). Germline CDR1 MDHEN, CDR2 SYDVKM. V was pared by 5 bases and J by 3 bases, with 8 bases between. The length of the CDR3 is 12 residues. CDR3 loop: CASSQQGYEQYF. The DNA for the CDR3 is TGTGCCAGCAGTCAACAGGGCTACGAGCAGTACTTC.

The chain joins TRBV15 to TRBJ2-4; D is ambiguous. V was shortened by 1 base and J by 0 bases, with 10 bases between the two germline ends. There are 16 residues in the CDR3. The germline CDR1 and CDR2 sequences are LNHNV and YYDKDF (reference sequence). CDR3 region: CATSRGVPLAKNIQYF. As DNA, the CDR3 is TGTGCCACCAGCAGAGGAGTACCCCTAGCCAAAAACATTCAGTACTTC.

The genes are TRBV2 and TRBJ2-7; 7 bases map to TRBD1. J was trimmed by 2 bases and V by 7 bases; bases with no gene match: 8. This CDR3 is built from 14 residues. Germline values: CDR1 SNHLY, CDR2 FYNNEI. CDR3 residues: CASKQGYGTYEQYF. CDR3 nucleotides: TGTGCCAGCAAACAGGGGTATGGGACCTACGAGCAGTACTTC.

CDR3 sequence: CSASRGTGGLEQYF. In DNA, the CDR3 is TGCAGTGCTAGTCGAGGGACAGGGGGACTCGAGCAGTACTTC. This chain connects TRBV20-1 to TRBJ2-7; 11 positions agree with TRBD1. V gave up 3 bases and J gave up 6 bases; unmatched junction bases: 7. The CDR3 loop spans 14 amino acids. The V gene's germline CDR1 is DFQATT and CDR2 SNEGSKA (reference sequence).